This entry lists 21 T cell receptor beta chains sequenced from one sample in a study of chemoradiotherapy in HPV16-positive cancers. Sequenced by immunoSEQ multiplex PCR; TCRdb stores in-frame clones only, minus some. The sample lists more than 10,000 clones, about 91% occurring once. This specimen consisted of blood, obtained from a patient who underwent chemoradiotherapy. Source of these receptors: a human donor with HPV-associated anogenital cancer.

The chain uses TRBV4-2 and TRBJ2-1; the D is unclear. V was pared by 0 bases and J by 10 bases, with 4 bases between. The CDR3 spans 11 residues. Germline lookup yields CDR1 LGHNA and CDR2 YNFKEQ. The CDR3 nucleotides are TGTGCCAGCAGCCAAGAAGGGGAGCAGTTCTTC. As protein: CASSQEGEQFF.

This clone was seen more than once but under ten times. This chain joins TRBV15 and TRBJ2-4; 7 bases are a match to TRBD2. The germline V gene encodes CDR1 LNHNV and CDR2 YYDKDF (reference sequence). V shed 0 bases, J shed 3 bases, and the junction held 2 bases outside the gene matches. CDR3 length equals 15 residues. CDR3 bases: TGTGCCACCAGCAGAGACAGGGAGGGCAAAAACATTCAGTACTTC. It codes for CATSRDREGKNIQYF.

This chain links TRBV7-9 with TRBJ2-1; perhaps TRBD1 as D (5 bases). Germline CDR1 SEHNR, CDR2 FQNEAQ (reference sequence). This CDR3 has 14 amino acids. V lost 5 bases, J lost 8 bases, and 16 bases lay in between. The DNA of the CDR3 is TGTGCCAGCAGCAACTGGAAAGACAGTTATGAGCAGTTCTTC. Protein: CASSNWKDSYEQFF. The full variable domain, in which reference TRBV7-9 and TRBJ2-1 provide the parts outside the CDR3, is DTGVSQNPRHKITKRGQNVTFRCDPISEHNRLYWYRQTLGQGPEFLTYFQNEAQLEKSRLLSDRFSAERPKGSFSTLEIQRTEQGDSAMYLCASSNWKDSYEQFFGPGTRLTVL.

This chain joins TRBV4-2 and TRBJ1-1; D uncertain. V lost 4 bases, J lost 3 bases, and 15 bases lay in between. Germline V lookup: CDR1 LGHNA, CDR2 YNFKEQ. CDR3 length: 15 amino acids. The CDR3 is CASSPDPWGYTEAFF. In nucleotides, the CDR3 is TGTGCCAGCAGCCCAGATCCGTGGGGATACACTGAAGCTTTCTTT.

In nucleotides, the CDR3 is TGTGCCAGCAGTGCGGTACGGGGATCCGGGGAGCTGTTTTTT. This sequence encodes CASSAVRGSGELFF. The gene calls are TRBV2 and TRBJ2-2; a weak D match, TRBD2 (5 bases). V lost 4 bases and J 6 bases, leaving 12 bases between the germline ends. The CDR3 length is 14 residues. Germline V CDR1 and CDR2: SNHLY, FYNNEI.

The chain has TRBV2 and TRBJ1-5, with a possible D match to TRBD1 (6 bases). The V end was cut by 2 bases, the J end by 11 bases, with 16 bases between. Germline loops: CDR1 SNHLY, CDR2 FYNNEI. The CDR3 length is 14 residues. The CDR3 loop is CASSEYQQGPSQHF. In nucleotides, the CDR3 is TGTGCCAGCAGTGAATATCAGCAGGGGCCCTCCCAGCATTTT.

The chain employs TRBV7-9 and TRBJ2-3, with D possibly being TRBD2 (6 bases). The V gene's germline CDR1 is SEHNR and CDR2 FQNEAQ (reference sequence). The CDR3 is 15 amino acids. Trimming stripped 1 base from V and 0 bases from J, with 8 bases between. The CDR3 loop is CASSLVGLSTDTQYF. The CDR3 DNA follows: TGTGCCAGCAGCTTAGTGGGACTTAGCACAGATACGCAGTATTTT. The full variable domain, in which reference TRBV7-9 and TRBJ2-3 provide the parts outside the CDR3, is DTGVSQNPRHKITKRGQNVTFRCDPISEHNRLYWYRQTLGQGPEFLTYFQNEAQLEKSRLLSDRFSAERPKGSFSTLEIQRTEQGDSAMYLCASSLVGLSTDTQYFGPGTRLTVL.

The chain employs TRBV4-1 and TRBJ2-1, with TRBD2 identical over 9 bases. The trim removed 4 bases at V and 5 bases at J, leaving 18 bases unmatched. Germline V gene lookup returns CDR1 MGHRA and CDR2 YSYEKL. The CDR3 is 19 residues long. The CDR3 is CASSLGRSRRRGGHNEQFF. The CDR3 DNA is TGCGCCAGCAGCCTAGGTAGATCCAGGAGGCGGGGGGGGCACAATGAGCAGTTCTTC.

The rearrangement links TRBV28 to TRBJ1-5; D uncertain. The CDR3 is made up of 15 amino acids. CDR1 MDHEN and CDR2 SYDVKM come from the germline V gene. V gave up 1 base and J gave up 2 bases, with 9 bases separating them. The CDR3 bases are TGTGCCAGCAGTTTATATAGGGTCGGCAATCAGCCCCAGCATTTT. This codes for CASSLYRVGNQPQHF.

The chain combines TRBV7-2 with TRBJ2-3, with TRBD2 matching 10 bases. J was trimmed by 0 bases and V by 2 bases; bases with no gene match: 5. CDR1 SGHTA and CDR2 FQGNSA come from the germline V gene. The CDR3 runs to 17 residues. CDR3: CASSLLGLAVSTDTQYF. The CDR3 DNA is TGTGCCAGCAGCTTACTTGGACTAGCGGTTAGCACAGATACGCAGTATTTT.

In DNA form, the CDR3 reads TGTGCCAGCAGAAAGACTAGCGGGAGAGTCTACGAGCAGTACTTC. Its protein product is CASRKTSGRVYEQYF. The V and J genes are TRBV28 and TRBJ2-7, with 12 nucleotides matching TRBD2. The CDR3 covers 15 residues. V shed 6 bases, J shed 3 bases, and the junction held 6 bases outside the gene matches. Germline CDR1 is MDHEN and CDR2 is SYDVKM. The full variable domain, its missing parts supplied by reference TRBV28 and TRBJ2-7, is DVKVTQSSRYLVKRTGEKVFLECVQDMDHENMFWYRQDPGLGLRLIYFSYDVKMKEKGDIPEGYSVSREKKERFSLILESASTNQTSMYLCASRKTSGRVYEQYFGPGTRLTVT.

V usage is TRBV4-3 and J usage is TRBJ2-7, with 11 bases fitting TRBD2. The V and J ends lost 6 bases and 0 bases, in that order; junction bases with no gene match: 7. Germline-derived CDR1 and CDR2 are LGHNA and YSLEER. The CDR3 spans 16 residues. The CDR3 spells CASRPGTSGSSYEQYF. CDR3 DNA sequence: TGCGCCAGCAGACCCGGAACTAGCGGGAGCTCCTACGAGCAGTACTTC.

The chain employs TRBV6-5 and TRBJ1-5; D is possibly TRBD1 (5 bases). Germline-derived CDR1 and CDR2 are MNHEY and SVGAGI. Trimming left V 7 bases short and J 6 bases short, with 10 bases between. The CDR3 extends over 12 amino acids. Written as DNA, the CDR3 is TGTGCCAGCACTCTAGGGGTTCAGCCCCAGCATTTT. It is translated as CASTLGVQPQHF.

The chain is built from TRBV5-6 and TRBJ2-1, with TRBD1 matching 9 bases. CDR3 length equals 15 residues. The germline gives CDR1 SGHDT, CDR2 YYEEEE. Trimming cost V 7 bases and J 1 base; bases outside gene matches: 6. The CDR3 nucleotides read TGTGCCAGCGGGGGGGACAGGGAGTCCTACAATGAGCAGTTCTTC. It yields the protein CASGGDRESYNEQFF.

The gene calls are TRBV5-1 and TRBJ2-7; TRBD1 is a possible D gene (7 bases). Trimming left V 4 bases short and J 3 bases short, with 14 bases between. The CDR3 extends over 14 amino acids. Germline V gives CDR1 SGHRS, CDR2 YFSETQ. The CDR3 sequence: CASSPRGAGYEQYF. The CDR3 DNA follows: TGCGCCAGCAGCCCCAGGGGGGCCGGCTACGAGCAGTACTTC.

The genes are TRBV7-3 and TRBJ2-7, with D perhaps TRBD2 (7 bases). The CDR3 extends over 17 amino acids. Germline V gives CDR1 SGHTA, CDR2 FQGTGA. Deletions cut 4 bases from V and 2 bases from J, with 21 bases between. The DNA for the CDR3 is TGTGCCAGCAGCTCTCCCGGAGGAAGCGGGGACACCTACGAGCAGTACTTC. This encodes CASSSPGGSGDTYEQYF.

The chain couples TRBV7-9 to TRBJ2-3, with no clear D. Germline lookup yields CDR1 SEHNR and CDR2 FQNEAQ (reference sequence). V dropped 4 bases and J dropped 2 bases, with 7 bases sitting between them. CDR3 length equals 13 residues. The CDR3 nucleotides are TGTGCCAGCAGCTATCTGAACACAGATACGCAGTATTTT. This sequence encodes CASSYLNTDTQYF.

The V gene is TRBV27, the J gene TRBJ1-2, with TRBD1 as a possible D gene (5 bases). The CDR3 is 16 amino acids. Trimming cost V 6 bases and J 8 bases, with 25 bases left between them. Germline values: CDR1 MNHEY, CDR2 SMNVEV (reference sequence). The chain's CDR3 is CASRRAEGKGGSGYTF. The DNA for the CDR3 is TGTGCCAGCAGGAGAGCCGAGGGGAAGGGTGGCAGCGGCTACACCTTC.

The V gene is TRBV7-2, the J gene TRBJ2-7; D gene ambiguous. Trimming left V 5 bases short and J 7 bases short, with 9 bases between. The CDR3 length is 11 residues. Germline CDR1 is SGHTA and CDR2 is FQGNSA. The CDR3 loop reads CASSQGHEQYF. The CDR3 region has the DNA TGTGCCAGCAGCCAAGGGCATGAGCAGTACTTC. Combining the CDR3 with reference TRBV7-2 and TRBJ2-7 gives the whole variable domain GAGVSQSPSNKVTEKGKDVELRCDPISGHTALYWYRQSLGQGLEFLIYFQGNSAPDKSGLPSDRFSAERTGGSVSTLTIQRTQQEDSAVYLCASSQGHEQYFGPGTRLTVT.

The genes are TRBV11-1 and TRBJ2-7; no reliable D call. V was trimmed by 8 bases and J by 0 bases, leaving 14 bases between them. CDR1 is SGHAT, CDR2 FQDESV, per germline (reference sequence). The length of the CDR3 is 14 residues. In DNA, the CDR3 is TGTGCCAGCGGCCCAACGCCAGACTCCTACGAGCAGTACTTC. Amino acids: CASGPTPDSYEQYF.

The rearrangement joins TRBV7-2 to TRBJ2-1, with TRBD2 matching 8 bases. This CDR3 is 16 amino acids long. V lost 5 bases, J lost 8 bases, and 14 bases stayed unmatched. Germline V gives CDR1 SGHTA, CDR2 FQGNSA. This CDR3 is CASSLGLAGEGDEQFF. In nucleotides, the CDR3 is TGTGCCAGCAGCCTCGGACTAGCCGGAGAGGGAGATGAGCAGTTCTTC.